The T cell receptor (beta chain) under discussion was sequenced for a study of immune cell composition in non-small cell lung cancer. Study-level information: Tumours were mainly lung adenocarcinoma or squamous cell carcinoma. Study-level findings and limits: In adenocarcinoma, maximal tumour-associated clone frequency tracked TIL tumour reactivity. Clones >0.5% enriched in tumour were rarer in adenocarcinoma (around 35%) than squamous (approximately 80%).

The data were produced by immunoSEQ multiplex PCR, yet TCRdb's version contains in-frame clones alone and is incomplete. The data show 7,500 to 9,500 clones, about 80% seen once. Per germline, CDR1 SGHDN and CDR2 FVKESK. V was trimmed by 1 base and J by 7 bases, leaving 11 bases between them. This CDR3 has 15 residues. The normal lung sample lay at least 3 cm, and maximally far, from the tumour. DNA was extracted from unsorted cell suspensions stored frozen. Comments on this clone: Its antigen remains unknown.

The V call is TRBV14, the J call TRBJ1-6; TRBD1 is a possible D gene (5 bases). This TCR came from a human donor with non-small cell lung cancer. Sequenced input: non-adjacent lung tissue. The CDR3 loop is CASSQGAGPNSPLHF. The CDR3 DNA is TGTGCCAGCAGCCAAGGTGCAGGGCCGAATTCACCCCTCCACTTT.